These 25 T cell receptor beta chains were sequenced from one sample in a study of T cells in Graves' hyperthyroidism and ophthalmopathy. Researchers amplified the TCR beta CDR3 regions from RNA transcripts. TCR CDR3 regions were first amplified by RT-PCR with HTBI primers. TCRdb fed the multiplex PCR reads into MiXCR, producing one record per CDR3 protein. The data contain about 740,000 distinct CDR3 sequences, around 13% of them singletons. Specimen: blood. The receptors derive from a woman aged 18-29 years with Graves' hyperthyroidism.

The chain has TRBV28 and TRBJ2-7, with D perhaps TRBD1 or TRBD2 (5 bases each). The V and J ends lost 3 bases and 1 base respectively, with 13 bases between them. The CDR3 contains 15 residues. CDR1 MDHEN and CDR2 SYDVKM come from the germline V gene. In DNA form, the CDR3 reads TGTGCCAGCAGTTTTTGGGGGTCAGCTTCCTACGAGCAGTACTTC. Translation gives CASSFWGSASYEQYF.

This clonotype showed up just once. In DNA form, the CDR3 reads TGTGCCAGTAGTAGCGCACAGGCCTCCGGGGAGCTGTTTTTT. Translating it yields CASSSAQASGELFF. V usage is TRBV19 and J usage is TRBJ2-2, with D perhaps TRBD1 (5 bases). The germline V gene encodes CDR1 LNHDA and CDR2 SQIVND (reference sequence). The CDR3 sequence is 14 residues long. The germline V and J ends were trimmed by 4 bases and 6 bases, with 12 bases remaining between them.

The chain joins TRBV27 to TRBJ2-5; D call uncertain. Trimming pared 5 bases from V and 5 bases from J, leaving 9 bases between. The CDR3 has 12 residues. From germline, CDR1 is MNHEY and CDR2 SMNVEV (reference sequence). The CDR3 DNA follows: TGTGCCAGCAGTCTTCATGCGGAGACCCAGTACTTC. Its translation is CASSLHAETQYF.

DNA for the CDR3: TGTGCCAGCAGTTCGCCCTTAAGGGGTCACTATGGCTACACCTTC. It codes for CASSSPLRGHYGYTF. The gene calls are TRBV6-2 or TRBV6-3 and TRBJ1-2; possible D gene TRBD1, 5 bases. The CDR3 spans 15 residues. Germline CDR1 reads MNHEY; CDR2 reads SVGEGT. Between the trimmed V and J ends, which lost 4 bases and 3 bases, there was a span of 15 bases.

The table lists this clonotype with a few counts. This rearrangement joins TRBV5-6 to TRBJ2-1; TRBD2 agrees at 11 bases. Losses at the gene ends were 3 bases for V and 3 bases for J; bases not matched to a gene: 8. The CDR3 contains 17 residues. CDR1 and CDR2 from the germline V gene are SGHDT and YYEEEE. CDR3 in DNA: TGTGCCAGCAGCTGGGACATCGGGACTAGCGGCTACAATGAGCAGTTCTTC. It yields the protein CASSWDIGTSGYNEQFF.

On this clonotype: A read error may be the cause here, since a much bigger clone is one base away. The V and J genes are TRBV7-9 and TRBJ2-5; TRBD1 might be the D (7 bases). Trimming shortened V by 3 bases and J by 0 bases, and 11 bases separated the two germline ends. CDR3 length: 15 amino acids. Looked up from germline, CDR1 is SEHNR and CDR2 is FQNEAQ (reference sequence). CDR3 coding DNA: TGTGCCAGCAGCTTGCCCAGGGGGGACCAAGAGACCCAGTACTTC. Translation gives CASSLPRGDQETQYF.

CDR3 loop: CASSLEPEGREKLFF. Here the CDR3 DNA reads TGTGCCAGCAGCTTAGAGCCGGAGGGGCGTGAAAAACTGTTTTTT. The chain combines TRBV7-8 with TRBJ1-4; TRBD1 is a possible D gene (5 bases). Germline V lookup: CDR1 SGHVS, CDR2 FQNEAQ. CDR3 length: 15 residues. With 1 base removed from V and 7 bases from J, the gap between germline ends came to 13 bases.

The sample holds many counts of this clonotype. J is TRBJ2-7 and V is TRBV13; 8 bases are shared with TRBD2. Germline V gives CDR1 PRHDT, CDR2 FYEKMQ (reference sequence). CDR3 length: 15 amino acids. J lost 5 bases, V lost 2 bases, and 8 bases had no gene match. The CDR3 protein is CASSLFGTSSHEQYF. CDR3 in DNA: TGTGCCAGCAGCTTATTCGGGACTAGTAGCCACGAGCAGTACTTC.

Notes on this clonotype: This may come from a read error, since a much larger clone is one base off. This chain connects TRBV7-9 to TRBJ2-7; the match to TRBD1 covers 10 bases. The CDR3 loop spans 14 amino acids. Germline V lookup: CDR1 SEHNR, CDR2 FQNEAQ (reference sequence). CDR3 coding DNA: TGTGCCGGCAGCCAAGACAGGGGGCTATACGAGCAGTACTTC. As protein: CAGSQDRGLYEQYF.

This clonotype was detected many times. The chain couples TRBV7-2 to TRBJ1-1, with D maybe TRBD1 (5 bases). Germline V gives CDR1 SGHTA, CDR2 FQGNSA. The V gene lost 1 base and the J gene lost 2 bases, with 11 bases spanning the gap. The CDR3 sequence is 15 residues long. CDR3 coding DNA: TGTGCCAGCAGCTTAGTGGGGGGGGGAAACACTGAAGCTTTCTTT. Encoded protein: CASSLVGGGNTEAFF.

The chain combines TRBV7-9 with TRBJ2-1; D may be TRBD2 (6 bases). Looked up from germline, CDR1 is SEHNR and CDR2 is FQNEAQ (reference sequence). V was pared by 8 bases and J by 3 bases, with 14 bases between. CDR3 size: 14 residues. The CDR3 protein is CASWDSLVYNEQFF. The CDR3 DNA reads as TGTGCCAGCTGGGACTCCCTCGTCTACAATGAGCAGTTCTTC.

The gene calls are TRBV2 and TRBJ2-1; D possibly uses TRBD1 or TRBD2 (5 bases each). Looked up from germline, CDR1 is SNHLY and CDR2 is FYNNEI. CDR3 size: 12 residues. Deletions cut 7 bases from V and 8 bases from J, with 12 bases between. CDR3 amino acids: CASKGDLDEQFF. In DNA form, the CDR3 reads TGTGCCAGCAAAGGGGACCTTGATGAGCAGTTCTTC.

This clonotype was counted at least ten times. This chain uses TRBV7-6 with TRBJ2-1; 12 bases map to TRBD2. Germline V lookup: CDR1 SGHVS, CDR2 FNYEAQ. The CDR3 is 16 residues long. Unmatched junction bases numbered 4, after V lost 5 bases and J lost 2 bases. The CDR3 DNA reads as TGTGCCAGCAGCCAACCTAGCGGGAGGGCCTACAATGAGCAGTTCTTC. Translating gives CASSQPSGRAYNEQFF.

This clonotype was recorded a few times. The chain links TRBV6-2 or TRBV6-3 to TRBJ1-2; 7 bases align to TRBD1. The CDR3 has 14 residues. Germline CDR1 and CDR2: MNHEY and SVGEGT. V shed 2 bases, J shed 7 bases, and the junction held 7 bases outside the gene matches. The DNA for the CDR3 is TGTGCCAGCAGTTACAACACACGGACAGGTGGCTACACCTTC. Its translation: CASSYNTRTGGYTF.

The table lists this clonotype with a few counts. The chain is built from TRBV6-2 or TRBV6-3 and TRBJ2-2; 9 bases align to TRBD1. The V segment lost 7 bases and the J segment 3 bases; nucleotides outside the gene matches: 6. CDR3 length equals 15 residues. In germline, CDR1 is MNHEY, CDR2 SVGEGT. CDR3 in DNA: TGTGCCAGCACGGCGGACAGGGGTTACACCGGGGAGCTGTTTTTT. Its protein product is CASTADRGYTGELFF.

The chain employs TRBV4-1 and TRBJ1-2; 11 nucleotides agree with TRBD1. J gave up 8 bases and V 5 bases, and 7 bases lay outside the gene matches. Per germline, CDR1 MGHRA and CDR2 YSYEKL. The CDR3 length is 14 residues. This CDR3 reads CASSAADRGRGYTF. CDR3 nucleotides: TGCGCCAGCAGCGCCGCGGACAGGGGGCGCGGCTACACCTTC.

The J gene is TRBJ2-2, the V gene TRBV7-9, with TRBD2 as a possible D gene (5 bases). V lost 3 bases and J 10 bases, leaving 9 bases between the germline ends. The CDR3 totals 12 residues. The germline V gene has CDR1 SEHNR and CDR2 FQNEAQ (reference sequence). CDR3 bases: TGTGCCAGCAGCTTGGACTTTCAGGAGCTGTTTTTT. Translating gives CASSLDFQELFF. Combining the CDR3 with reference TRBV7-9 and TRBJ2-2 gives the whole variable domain DTGVSQNPRHKITKRGQNVTFRCDPISEHNRLYWYRQTLGQGPEFLTYFQNEAQLEKSRLLSDRFSAERPKGSFSTLEIQRTEQGDSAMYLCASSLDFQELFFGEGSRLTVL.

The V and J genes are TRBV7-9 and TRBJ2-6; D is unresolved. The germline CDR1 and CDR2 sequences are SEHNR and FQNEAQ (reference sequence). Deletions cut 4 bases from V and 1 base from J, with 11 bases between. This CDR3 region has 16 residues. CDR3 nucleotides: TGTGCCAGCAGCTCCCTGTTTAGTTCTGGGGCCAACGTCCTGACTTTC. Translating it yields CASSSLFSSGANVLTF.

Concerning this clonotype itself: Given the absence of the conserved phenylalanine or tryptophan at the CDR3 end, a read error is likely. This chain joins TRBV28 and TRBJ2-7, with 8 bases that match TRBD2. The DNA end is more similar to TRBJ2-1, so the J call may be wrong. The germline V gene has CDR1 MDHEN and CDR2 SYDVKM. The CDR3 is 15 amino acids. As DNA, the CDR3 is TGTGCCAGCAGTTTACCAGCGGGAGCCTCCTACGAGCAGTTCTCC. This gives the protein CASSLPAGASYEQFS.

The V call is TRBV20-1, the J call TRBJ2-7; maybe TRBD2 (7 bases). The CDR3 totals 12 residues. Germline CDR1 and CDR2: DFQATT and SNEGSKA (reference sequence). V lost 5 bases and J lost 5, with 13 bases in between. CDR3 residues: CSAEGGVNEQYF. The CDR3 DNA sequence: TGCAGTGCTGAGGGGGGGGTCAACGAGCAGTACTTC.

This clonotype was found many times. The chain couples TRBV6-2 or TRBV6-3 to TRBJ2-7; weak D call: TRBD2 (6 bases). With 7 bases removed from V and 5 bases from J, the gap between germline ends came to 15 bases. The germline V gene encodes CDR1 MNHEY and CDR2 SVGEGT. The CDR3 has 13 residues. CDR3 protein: CASTVAEVDEQYF. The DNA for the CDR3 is TGTGCCAGCACCGTAGCGGAGGTAGACGAGCAGTACTTC.

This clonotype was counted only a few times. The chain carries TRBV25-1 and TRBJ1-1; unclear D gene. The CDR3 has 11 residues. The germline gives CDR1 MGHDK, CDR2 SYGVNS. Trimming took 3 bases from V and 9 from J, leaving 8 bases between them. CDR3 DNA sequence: TGTGCCAGCAGTGATGGGATACAAGCTTTCTTT. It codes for CASSDGIQAFF.

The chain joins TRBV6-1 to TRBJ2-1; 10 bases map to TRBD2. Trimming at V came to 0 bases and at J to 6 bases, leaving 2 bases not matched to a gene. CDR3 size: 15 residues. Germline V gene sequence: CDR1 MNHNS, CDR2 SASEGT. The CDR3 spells CASSEAASGSNEQFF. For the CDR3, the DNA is TGTGCCAGCAGTGAAGCGGCTAGCGGGAGCAATGAGCAGTTCTTC.

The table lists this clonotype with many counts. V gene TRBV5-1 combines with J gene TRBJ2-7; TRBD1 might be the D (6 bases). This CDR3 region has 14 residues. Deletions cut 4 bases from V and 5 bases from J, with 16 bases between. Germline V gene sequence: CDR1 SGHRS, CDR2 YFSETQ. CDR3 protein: CASSPDSVIHEQYF. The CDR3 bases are TGCGCCAGCAGCCCGGACAGCGTTATCCACGAGCAGTACTTC.

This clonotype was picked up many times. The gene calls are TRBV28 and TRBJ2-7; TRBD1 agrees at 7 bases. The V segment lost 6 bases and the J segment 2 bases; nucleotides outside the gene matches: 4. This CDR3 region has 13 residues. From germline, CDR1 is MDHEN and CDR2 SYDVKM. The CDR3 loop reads CASRTGTAYEQYF. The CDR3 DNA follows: TGTGCCAGCAGAACCGGGACAGCCTACGAGCAGTACTTC.